The clone carrying this TCR beta chain appeared once. Here immunoSEQ multiplex PCR was the method, and the copy in TCRdb shows in-frame clones only, minus some. The sample has 300,000 to 350,000 clones; about nine tenths are singletons. This entry comes from a study of blood T cell repertoires in COVID-19. This CDR3 is 15 amino acids long. Unmatched junction bases numbered 4, after V lost 5 bases and J lost 4 bases. CDR1 and CDR2 from the germline V gene are MDHEN and SYDVKM. The TCR originated in a man younger than 35 with active or convalescent COVID-19. The genes are TRBV28 and TRBJ2-1; 11 nucleotides line up with TRBD2. Sequencing used peripheral blood. CDR3 sequence (DNA): TGTGCCAGCAGTGGGGGACTAGCGGTTTACAATGAGCAGTTCTTC. The encoded protein is CASSGGLAVYNEQFF.